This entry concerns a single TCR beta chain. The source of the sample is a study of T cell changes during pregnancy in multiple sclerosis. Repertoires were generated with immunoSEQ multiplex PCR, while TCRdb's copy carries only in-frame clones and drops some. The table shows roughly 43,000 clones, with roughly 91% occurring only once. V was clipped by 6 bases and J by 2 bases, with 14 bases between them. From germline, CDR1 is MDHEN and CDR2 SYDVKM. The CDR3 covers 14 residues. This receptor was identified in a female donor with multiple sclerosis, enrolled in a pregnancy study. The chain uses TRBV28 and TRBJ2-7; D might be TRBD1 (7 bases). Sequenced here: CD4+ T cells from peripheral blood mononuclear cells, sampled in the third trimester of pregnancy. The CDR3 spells CASRLGGQTYEQYF. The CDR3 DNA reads TGTGCCAGCAGGTTGGGGGGACAGACCTACGAGCAGTACTTC.